These 25 T cell receptor beta chains were all obtained from the same sample, sequenced in a study of blood T cell repertoires in COVID-19. TCRdb's table, derived via immunoSEQ multiplex PCR, lists solely in-frame clones and lacks some. This table has 89,000 or so clones, about 85% appearing once. Sequenced material: peripheral blood. These TCRs come from an elderly man with acute or convalescent COVID-19.

J is TRBJ2-3 and V is TRBV30; D unresolved. The CDR3 spans 11 residues. The germline gives CDR1 GTSNPN, CDR2 SVGIG (reference sequence). Trimming took 5 bases from V and 6 from J, leaving 9 bases between them. This CDR3 is CAWAVRDTQYF. As DNA, the CDR3 is TGTGCCTGGGCAGTGAGGGATACGCAGTATTTT.

This clone was picked up a small number of times. Other DNA sequences of this sample code for an identical CDR3. This chain connects TRBV19 to TRBJ2-5, with D unresolved. Trimming removed 1 base at V and 5 bases at J, with 5 bases between. Per germline, CDR1 LNHDA and CDR2 SQIVND (reference sequence). The CDR3 has 12 amino acids. DNA for the CDR3: TGTGCCAGTAGTATAGCCGGGGAGACCCAGTACTTC. Protein sequence: CASSIAGETQYF.

The chain carries TRBV6-2 or TRBV6-3 and TRBJ2-7; D is ambiguous. Trimming removed 1 base from V and 1 base from J, with 11 bases in between. The CDR3 consists of 15 residues. Germline assignment: CDR1 MNHEY and CDR2 SVGEGT. Here the CDR3 reads CASSYYPVGSYEQYF. The DNA of the CDR3 is TGTGCCAGCAGTTACTACCCCGTCGGGTCCTACGAGCAGTACTTC.

This CDR3 reads CASSSIGSGEQFF. DNA for the CDR3: TGTGCCAGTAGTAGCATTGGAAGCGGTGAGCAGTTCTTC. V usage is TRBV19 and J usage is TRBJ2-1; TRBD2 might be the D (5 bases). Germline V gene sequence: CDR1 LNHDA, CDR2 SQIVND (reference sequence). The V gene lost 4 bases and the J gene lost 9 bases, with 13 bases spanning the gap. The CDR3 has 13 residues.

This clone occurred a few times. V gene TRBV27 combines with J gene TRBJ1-2; 8 nucleotides line up with TRBD1. J was trimmed by 4 bases and V by 6 bases; bases with no gene match: 16. The CDR3 runs 17 residues. CDR1 is MNHEY, CDR2 SMNVEV, per germline (reference sequence). The CDR3 loop is CASRNRTGLRGSYGYTF. For the CDR3, the DNA is TGTGCCAGCAGAAATAGGACAGGGCTGAGGGGCTCCTATGGCTACACCTTC.

The count of this clone is one. The chain links TRBV11-1 to TRBJ2-7; 11 nucleotides align to TRBD2. V lost 3 bases to trimming and J lost 7 bases; unmatched junction nucleotides: 2. CDR1 and CDR2 from the germline V gene are SGHAT and FQDESV (reference sequence). This CDR3 is 13 amino acids long. The CDR3 sequence: CASSFRLAGEQYF. The CDR3 nucleotides read TGTGCCAGCAGCTTTAGACTAGCGGGGGAGCAGTACTTC.

The rearrangement uses TRBV5-6 and TRBJ1-1; D remains ambiguous. Deletions cut 4 bases from V and 5 bases from J, with 24 bases between. CDR1 SGHDT and CDR2 YYEEEE come from the germline V gene. CDR3 length: 17 residues. CDR3: CASSNQANPTTQTEAFF. DNA for the CDR3: TGTGCCAGCAGCAACCAGGCCAACCCAACCACCCAGACTGAAGCTTTCTTT.

V and J are TRBV3-1 (or the pseudogene TRBV3-2) and TRBJ1-3; D unclear. Germline CDR1 is LGHDT and CDR2 is YNNKEL (reference sequence). This CDR3 is built from 15 residues. Trimming took 0 bases from V and 4 from J, leaving 10 bases between them. The CDR3 region is CASSQEPRWGNTIYF. In DNA, the CDR3 is TGTGCCAGCAGCCAAGAGCCCAGGTGGGGAAACACCATATATTTT.

This chain links TRBV3-1 (or the pseudogene TRBV3-2) with TRBJ2-1; maybe TRBD1 (5 bases). Germline V gives CDR1 LGHDT, CDR2 YNNKEL (reference sequence). This CDR3 has 14 amino acids. V was shortened by 2 bases and J by 5 bases, with 10 bases between the two germline ends. In DNA form, the CDR3 reads TGTGCCAGCAGCCAACCAACAGGTAACAATGAGCAGTTCTTC. This encodes CASSQPTGNNEQFF.

The chain combines TRBV7-3 with TRBJ2-1; TRBD2 agrees at 12 bases. The length of the CDR3 is 15 residues. Germline V gene lookup returns CDR1 SGHTA and CDR2 FQGTGA. The junction had 5 bases not matched to a gene; V was cut back by 7 bases and J by 4 bases. This chain's CDR3 is CASTLTSGSYNEQFF. The DNA of the CDR3 is TGTGCCAGCACCTTGACTAGCGGGAGTTACAATGAGCAGTTCTTC.

J is TRBJ2-5 and V is TRBV15, with TRBD1 as a possible D gene (6 bases). Germline assignment: CDR1 LNHNV and CDR2 YYDKDF (reference sequence). The V end lost 3 bases, the J end lost 1 base, and 12 bases lay between the germline ends. This CDR3 contains 15 residues. CDR3 sequence: CATSRSGTTQETQYF. CDR3 in DNA: TGTGCCACCAGCAGGTCCGGGACAACCCAAGAGACCCAGTACTTC.

This clone was counted between two and nine times. The V gene is TRBV10-3, the J gene TRBJ1-1; D remains ambiguous. The ends were cut back, 6 bases at V and 7 bases at J, with 15 bases in the middle. The germline gives CDR1 ENHRY, CDR2 SYGVKD. This CDR3 contains 13 residues. CDR3 coding DNA: TGTGCCATCAGGAGTCAGGAGGCCCGTGAAGCTTTCTTT. It yields the protein CAIRSQEAREAFF.

This clone was found once. The chain has TRBV3-1 (or the pseudogene TRBV3-2) and TRBJ2-5; 11 positions agree with TRBD2. The germline V gene encodes CDR1 LGHDT and CDR2 YNNKEL (reference sequence). The CDR3 runs to 18 residues. The V gene end was trimmed by 0 bases and the J gene end by 5 bases; junction bases not matched to a gene: 11. CDR3 in DNA: TGTGCCAGCAGCCAAGATCGTCTTAGCGGGAGGGCCGGGGAGACCCAGTACTTC. It specifies CASSQDRLSGRAGETQYF.

The chain uses TRBV21-1 and TRBJ2-3; the table calls TRBD1, which could not be checked here. TRBV21-1 counts as a pseudogene. This CDR3 contains 15 residues. The CDR3, as DNA: TGTGCCAGCGATACAGAGAGAGCTAGCACAGATACGCAGTATTTT. Its translation: CASDTERASTDTQYF.

The rearrangement links TRBV18 to TRBJ1-1, with D uncertain. The CDR3 spans 13 residues. In germline, CDR1 is KGHSH, CDR2 LQKENI. Trimming left V 3 bases short and J 4 bases short, with 9 bases between. CDR3 DNA: TGTGCCAGCTCACCGGAGGGTGGCACTGAAGCTTTCTTT. This encodes CASSPEGGTEAFF. Full variable domain (rest looked up from reference TRBV18 and TRBJ1-1): NAGVMQNPRHLVRRRGQEARLRCSPMKGHSHVYWYRQLPEEGLKFMVYLQKENIIDESGMPKERFSAEFPKEGPSILRIQQVVRGDSAAYFCASSPEGGTEAFFGQGTRLTVV.

J is TRBJ2-3 and V is TRBV3-1 (or the pseudogene TRBV3-2); 9 bases are shared with TRBD1. The CDR3 has 15 residues. V dropped 1 base and J dropped 1; count of bases not matched to a gene: 0. Germline assignment: CDR1 LGHDT and CDR2 YNNKEL (reference sequence). The CDR3 sequence: CASSQGTGGTDTQYF. CDR3 in DNA: TGTGCCAGCAGCCAAGGGACAGGGGGCACAGATACGCAGTATTTT.

Here the CDR3 reads CASTPEETQYF. In DNA form, the CDR3 reads TGTGCCAGTACACCAGAAGAGACCCAGTACTTC. The genes are TRBV2 and TRBJ2-5, with D uncertain. This CDR3 contains 11 residues. Trimming took 9 bases from V and 3 from J, leaving 8 bases between them. Germline V gives CDR1 SNHLY, CDR2 FYNNEI.

The chain uses TRBV7-8 and TRBJ2-2, with 10 bases lining up with TRBD2. The CDR3 covers 17 residues. The J segment lost 3 bases and the V segment lost 4 bases, leaving 8 bases of the junction unmatched. Germline lookup yields CDR1 SGHVS and CDR2 FQNEAQ. Here the CDR3 reads CASSSSGTSDYTGELFF. The DNA of the CDR3 is TGTGCCAGCAGCTCCTCCGGGACTAGCGATTACACCGGGGAGCTGTTTTTT.

This chain links TRBV7-8 with TRBJ1-1; the match to TRBD1 covers 11 bases. The CDR3 is made up of 15 amino acids. The junction had 9 bases not matched to a gene; V was cut back by 6 bases and J by 6 bases. In germline, CDR1 is SGHVS, CDR2 FQNEAQ. The CDR3 spells CASRTTTGQGAEAFF. Written as DNA, the CDR3 is TGTGCCAGCAGAACTACAACGGGACAGGGGGCTGAAGCTTTCTTT.

This clone has a handful of counts. The chain recombines TRBV2 with TRBJ1-1; D might be TRBD1 (6 bases). Looked up from germline, CDR1 is SNHLY and CDR2 is FYNNEI. V lost 4 bases and J 0 bases, leaving 9 bases between the germline ends. CDR3 length: 14 residues. In DNA, the CDR3 is TGTGCCAGCAGTGGAGGGGGATTGAACACTGAAGCTTTCTTT. It translates to CASSGGGLNTEAFF.

This clone has just one count. The rearrangement links TRBV24-1 to TRBJ1-4; possible D gene TRBD1, 5 bases. Trimming pared 5 bases from V and 3 bases from J, leaving 12 bases between. The CDR3 runs to 15 residues. Germline V lookup: CDR1 KGHDR, CDR2 SFDVKD. CDR3 residues: CATSAGGSANEKLFF. CDR3 in DNA: TGTGCCACCAGTGCCGGGGGTTCGGCTAATGAAAAACTGTTTTTT.

This clone was observed a few times. The chain has TRBV12-3 or TRBV12-4 and TRBJ2-5; TRBD2 matches 12 bases. CDR3 size: 13 residues. V lost 5 bases, J lost 5 bases, and 0 bases stayed unmatched. CDR3 nucleotides: TGTGCCAGCAGTGGGACTAGCGGGGAGACCCAGTACTTC. Its translation is CASSGTSGETQYF.

This clone was counted a single time. The chain carries TRBV18 and TRBJ2-5; D remains unclear. The V end was cut by 2 bases, the J end by 1 base, with 11 bases between. This CDR3 has 15 residues. CDR1 and CDR2 from the germline V gene are KGHSH and LQKENI. The CDR3: CASSPSPGLQETQYF. Written as DNA, the CDR3 is TGTGCCAGCTCACCAAGTCCAGGCCTCCAAGAGACCCAGTACTTC.

The chain combines TRBV4-1 with TRBJ2-7; TRBD2 might be the D (7 bases). Germline-derived CDR1 and CDR2 are MGHRA and YSYEKL. The CDR3 runs 15 residues. V lost 1 base and J 3 bases, leaving 13 bases between the germline ends. The CDR3 region has the DNA TGCGCCAGCAGCCAAGGAGGGGGGGGCGGCTACGAGCAGTACTTC. Amino acids: CASSQGGGGGYEQYF.

As to this clone: A much larger clone lies one base from this, so it may be a read error. This chain joins TRBV2 and TRBJ1-6; D gene ambiguous. Germline-derived CDR1 and CDR2 are SNHLY and FYNNEI. V was trimmed by 8 bases and J by 0 bases, leaving 5 bases between them. This CDR3 has 13 amino acids. CDR3 coding DNA: TGTGCCAGCCTGAGCTCCTATAATTCACCCCTCCACTTT. Amino acids: CASLSSYNSPLHF.